This T cell receptor beta chain was sequenced during a study of T cells after yellow fever vaccination. Study findings and constraints: Researchers report a weaker secondary response that nonetheless peaked faster, day 5 versus 15. Although most clonotypes did not, a small share appeared in both CD4 and CD8 compartments. Most primary-vaccination clones reappeared after the booster (96% CD4, more than 70% CD8).

This clonotype has ten or more counts. The antigen is not known. Production of TCR cDNA was by 5'RACE template switching, which also added a universal primer site and UMIs. TCRdb used MiXCR to reprocess the 5' RACE reads, holding one entry per CDR3 protein. This sample carries approximately 110,000 distinct CDR3 sequences, 7.4% of them seen once, and the ten largest clones take 2% to 3%. V was cut by 4 bases and J by 2 bases, with 11 bases left in between. This CDR3 comprises 14 residues. Looked up from germline, CDR1 is MNHEY and CDR2 is SMNVEV (reference sequence). This receptor was taken from a man aged 18 to 35 who received the YFV17D yellow fever vaccine. Here the sequenced sample was CD4+ T cells sorted from PBMCs, taken around 10 days after the first yellow fever vaccination. This chain uses TRBV27 with TRBJ1-2, with D possibly matching TRBD1 (6 bases). The CDR3 spells CASSSGASNYGYTF. The CDR3 nucleotides are TGTGCCAGCAGTTCAGGGGCGAGCAACTATGGCTACACCTTC.